Below are 10 T cell receptor beta chains sequenced from a single sample in a study of cytomegalovirus exposure and HLA in healthy donors. PCR amplification relied on 60 Vbeta primers (plus 13 Jbeta primers). Assay used: immunoSEQ multiplex PCR; TCRdb lists only in-frame clones, some missing. The sample lists approximately 120,000 clones; around 84% were seen once. Sequenced material: PBMCs. These receptors were collected from a woman between 35 and 50 years old in good health and CMV-seronegative.

The V gene is TRBV7-2, the J gene TRBJ2-1, with 9 positions matching TRBD2. The CDR3 runs to 15 residues. Germline V gene lookup returns CDR1 SGHTA and CDR2 FQGNSA. The V and J ends lost 3 bases and 2 bases, in that order; junction bases with no gene match: 2. Written as DNA, the CDR3 is TGTGCCAGCAGCTTCGCGGGAGGGCCCTACAATGAGCAGTTCTTC. It yields the protein CASSFAGGPYNEQFF.

The chain joins TRBV5-5 to TRBJ1-1; D is perhaps TRBD1 (5 bases). The CDR3 sequence is 12 residues long. In germline, CDR1 is SGHKS, CDR2 YYEKEE (reference sequence). V was trimmed by 4 bases and J by 10 bases, leaving 14 bases between them. DNA of the CDR3: TGTGCCAGCAGCACTAAGGGGCGCGGAGCTTTCTTT. Translating it yields CASSTKGRGAFF.

DNA of the CDR3: TGTGCCACCGTACCGGGGTCTGGGGCCAACGTCCTGACTTTC. As protein: CATVPGSGANVLTF. The chain carries TRBV28 and TRBJ2-6; the D gene is possibly TRBD2 (5 bases). V dropped 10 bases and J dropped 1 base, with 11 bases sitting between them. CDR1 is MDHEN, CDR2 SYDVKM, per germline. There are 14 residues in the CDR3.

The CDR3 region is CASSPWGAGELFF. The CDR3 DNA follows: TGCGCCAGCAGCCCCTGGGGGGCCGGGGAGCTGTTTTTT. The rearrangement joins TRBV5-1 to TRBJ2-2; a weak D match, TRBD2 (6 bases). This CDR3 has 13 residues. V was trimmed by 4 bases and J by 6 bases, leaving 10 bases between them. The germline V gene encodes CDR1 SGHRS and CDR2 YFSETQ.

This clone has more than one count but fewer than ten. The gene calls are TRBV28 and TRBJ1-2; 7 bases are a match to TRBD1. This CDR3 region has 17 residues. Trimming took 6 bases from V and 4 from J; bases not matched to a gene: 17. The germline gives CDR1 MDHEN, CDR2 SYDVKM. The CDR3 nucleotides are TGTGCCAGCAGCCACTTATCCCAGGGGACAGCCGCCTATGGCTACACCTTC. It codes for CASSHLSQGTAAYGYTF.

In this sample, this clone turned up a few times. This chain links TRBV6-5 with TRBJ1-1; TRBD1 matches 9 bases. J gave up 6 bases and V 5 bases, and 4 bases lay outside the gene matches. This CDR3 spans 13 amino acids. Per the germline V gene, CDR1 is MNHEY and CDR2 is SVGAGI. Written as DNA, the CDR3 is TGTGCCAGCAGTAAACAGGGGGCACCTGAAGCTTTCTTT. Its protein is CASSKQGAPEAFF.

This clone showed up just once. V gene TRBV28 combines with J gene TRBJ2-3, with 7 bases fitting TRBD2. J gave up 0 bases and V 7 bases, and 10 bases lay outside the gene matches. The CDR3 contains 16 residues. CDR1 and CDR2 (germline): MDHEN, SYDVKM. The CDR3 spells CASTRIAGFSTDTQYF. The CDR3 nucleotides read TGTGCCAGCACCAGAATAGCGGGTTTTAGCACAGATACGCAGTATTTT.

J is TRBJ2-6 and V is TRBV11-2, with D perhaps matching TRBD2 (6 bases). The germline V gene has CDR1 SGHAT and CDR2 FQNNGV. V lost 3 bases to trimming and J lost 2 bases, with 8 bases between them. The CDR3 totals 15 residues. CDR3 sequence: CASSLEGPGANVLTF. For the CDR3, the DNA is TGTGCCAGCAGCTTGGAGGGTCCTGGGGCCAACGTCCTGACTTTC.

This clone appeared a few times. This chain's CDR3 is CASSMTSVPYEQYF. The CDR3 DNA follows: TGTGCCAGCAGCATGACTAGCGTCCCGTACGAGCAGTACTTC. The chain recombines TRBV11-1 with TRBJ2-7, with 8 bases matching TRBD2. The CDR3 is made up of 14 amino acids. Germline V gene sequence: CDR1 SGHAT, CDR2 FQDESV (reference sequence). Trimming cost V 5 bases and J 4 bases; bases outside gene matches: 7.

The genes are TRBV5-8 and TRBJ1-4; possibly TRBD1 for D (5 bases). The CDR3 consists of 16 residues. Trimming removed 4 bases from V and 8 bases from J, with 21 bases in between. Germline values: CDR1 SGHTS, CDR2 YDEGEE. As DNA, the CDR3 is TGTGCCAGCAGCCTAGACAGTTCTGTATCGAGAGAAAAACTGTTTTTT. It is translated as CASSLDSSVSREKLFF. The complete variable domain, with remaining parts taken from reference TRBV5-8 and TRBJ1-4, reads EAGVTQSPTHLIKTRGQQATLRCSPISGHTSVYWYQQALGLGLQFLLWYDEGEERNRGNFPPRFSGRQFPNYSSELNVNALELEDSALYLCASSLDSSVSREKLFFGSGTQLSVL.